The rows below give T cell receptor beta chains drawn from one sample of a study of cytomegalovirus exposure and HLA in healthy donors. Libraries were prepared by immunoSEQ multiplex PCR; TCRdb keeps only in-frame clonotypes and omits some of them. In the table there are around 99,000 clones, under 80% of which are singletons. The sample comprised PBMCs. These receptors all come from a woman in her thirties or forties in good health and CMV-seropositive. CDR3s include the opening cysteine and the closing phenylalanine or tryptophan. The order of the fields is J gene, V gene, CDR3 protein.

J: TRBJ2-2
V: TRBV11-3
CDR3: CASSPGQGAFVGELFF

J: TRBJ1-2
V: TRBV10-3
CDR3: CAISESGRGANGYTF

J: TRBJ2-1
V: TRBV6-1
CDR3: CASSLRTMFYNEQFF

J: TRBJ2-1
V: TRBV5-4
CDR3: CASSLAGGPGNEQFF

J: TRBJ1-4
V: TRBV2
CDR3: CASRWEPGEKLFF

J: TRBJ2-3
V: TRBV27
CDR3: CASSSGTGFTDTQYF

J: TRBJ1-6
V: TRBV6-1
CDR3: CASRETGVYNSPLHF

J: TRBJ1-5
V: TRBV5-1
CDR3: CASSVSLDQPQHF

J: TRBJ1-1
V: TRBV10-3
CDR3: CAISGQENTEAFF

J: TRBJ1-3
V: TRBV30
CDR3: CAWSDEAGNTIYF

J: TRBJ2-5
V: TRBV30
CDR3: CAWSVMTSGGQETQYF

J: TRBJ1-4
V: TRBV5-1
CDR3: CASSLVGQGNNEKLFF

J: TRBJ2-3
V: TRBV13
CDR3: CASSPRLAGGTDTQYF

J: TRBJ1-6
V: TRBV2
CDR3: CASSEQGARESPLHF

J: TRBJ1-1
V: TRBV5-1
CDR3: CASSPLQGQNTEAFF

J: TRBJ2-5
V: TRBV6-1
CDR3: CASSALAGGVLETQYF

J: TRBJ2-7
V: TRBV19
CDR3: CASSIVQGQTRVIYEQYF

J: TRBJ2-7
V: TRBV4-2
CDR3: CASSQDRRGSYEQYF

J: TRBJ2-7
V: TRBV7-2
CDR3: CASSPVGRGHEQYF

J: TRBJ2-7
V: TRBV5-1
CDR3: CASSLGQGFTYEQYF

J: TRBJ2-1
V: TRBV7-9
CDR3: CASSSRFLADSYNEQFF

J: TRBJ2-7
V: TRBV5-4
CDR3: CASSLGAGSLYEQYF

J: TRBJ2-1
V: TRBV4-1
CDR3: CASSYLAGGGSYNEQFF

J: TRBJ1-2
V: TRBV2
CDR3: CASSVTGVYGYTF

J: TRBJ2-3
V: TRBV4-3
CDR3: CASSQDAPQRGATDTQYF

J: TRBJ1-2
V: TRBV10-3
CDR3: CAINSGTDFGYTF

J: TRBJ1-2
V: TRBV7-9
CDR3: CASSSGTGRRSTF

J: TRBJ1-5
V: TRBV5-1
CDR3: CASSLAPLSQPGQPQHF

J: TRBJ1-2
V: TRBV30
CDR3: CAWSVQQVDGYTF

J: TRBJ2-6
V: TRBV19
CDR3: CASSIVLGGYSGANVLTF

J: TRBJ1-1
V: TRBV7-9
CDR3: CASSPRDRDLNTEAFF

J: TRBJ2-4
V: TRBV5-8
CDR3: CASSRAQGDIQYF

J: TRBJ2-1
V: TRBV29-1
CDR3: CSGGQATYNEQFF

J: TRBJ2-2
V: TRBV7-2
CDR3: CASSFLGNTGELFF

J: TRBJ1-2
V: TRBV5-4
CDR3: CASSYGDREYGYTF

J: TRBJ2-5
V: TRBV5-1
CDR3: CASSFQGEVAETQYF

J: TRBJ1-6
V: TRBV7-2
CDR3: CASSYQGQGGSPLHF

J: TRBJ1-1
V: TRBV10-3
CDR3: CAIRTDSMNTEAFF

J: TRBJ1-5
V: TRBV30
CDR3: CAWSLGGNQPQHF

J: TRBJ1-5
V: TRBV30
CDR3: CAWSRASDQPQHF

J: TRBJ1-1
V: TRBV7-2
CDR3: CASSLYRGPNTEAFF

J: TRBJ1-4
V: TRBV5-6
CDR3: CASSLWGVDGEKLFF

J: TRBJ2-3
V: TRBV5-6
CDR3: CASSLFASGALSTDTQYF

J: TRBJ2-3
V: TRBV27
CDR3: CASSRGLAGGTDTQYF

J: TRBJ1-1
V: TRBV5-6
CDR3: CASSLPTWKEAFF

J: TRBJ1-1
V: TRBV7-3
CDR3: CASSLSQNTEAFF

J: TRBJ1-1
V: TRBV2
CDR3: CASRSIGLNTEAFF

J: TRBJ2-7
V: TRBV19
CDR3: CASSRGEGSYEQYF

J: TRBJ2-7
V: TRBV7-6
CDR3: CASSLATAYEQYF

J: TRBJ1-3
V: TRBV6-6
CDR3: CASRTGQGGNTIYF

J: TRBJ2-5
V: TRBV29-1
CDR3: CSVGSGEQETQYF

J: TRBJ2-1
V: TRBV7-2
CDR3: CASSLFILAYEQFF

J: TRBJ1-1
V: TRBV29-1
CDR3: CSADRGGNTEAFF

J: TRBJ2-5
V: TRBV10-2
CDR3: CASSESGTGSGPQYF